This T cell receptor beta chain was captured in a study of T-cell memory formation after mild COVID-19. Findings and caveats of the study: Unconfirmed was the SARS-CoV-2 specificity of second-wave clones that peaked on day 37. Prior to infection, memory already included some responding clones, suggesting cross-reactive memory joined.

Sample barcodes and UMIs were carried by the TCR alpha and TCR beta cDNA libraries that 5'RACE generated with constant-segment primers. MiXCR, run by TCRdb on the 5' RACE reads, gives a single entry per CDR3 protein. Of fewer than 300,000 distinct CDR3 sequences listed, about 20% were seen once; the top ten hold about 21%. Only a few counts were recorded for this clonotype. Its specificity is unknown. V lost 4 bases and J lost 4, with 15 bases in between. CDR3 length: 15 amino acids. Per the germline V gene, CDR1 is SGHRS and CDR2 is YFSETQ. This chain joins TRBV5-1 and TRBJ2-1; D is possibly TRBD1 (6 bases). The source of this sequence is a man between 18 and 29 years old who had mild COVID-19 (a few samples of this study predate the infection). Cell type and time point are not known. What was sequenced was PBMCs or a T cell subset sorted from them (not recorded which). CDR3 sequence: CASSPDRLGYNEQFF. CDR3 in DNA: TGCGCCAGCAGCCCAGACAGGTTGGGGTACAATGAGCAGTTCTTC.